Below are 30 T cell receptor beta chains sequenced from a single sample in a study of identical twins. Each CDR3 protein is one row after TCRdb ran MiXCR on the 5' RACE reads. Of about 530,000 distinct CDR3 sequences listed, around 24% are singletons. These same records also appear under a second study, on yellow fever vaccine responses in identical twins.

The material sequenced was CD4+ T cells sorted from blood. The receptors derive from a woman younger than 35 in good health.

CDR3 protein: CASSLPGELAKNIQYF. The CDR3 nucleotides read TGTGCCAGCAGCCTTCCGGGGGAGCTAGCCAAAAACATTCAGTACTTC. The chain links TRBV5-5 to TRBJ2-4; a weak D match, TRBD2 (6 bases). V shed 4 bases and J shed 0 bases, with 14 bases lying between them. The CDR3 covers 16 residues. Germline V gene data show CDR1 as SGHKS and CDR2 as YYEKEE (reference sequence).

The chain couples TRBV6-5 to TRBJ2-1; the match to TRBD2 covers 8 bases. Losses at the gene ends were 5 bases for V and 1 base for J; bases not matched to a gene: 10. The CDR3 runs to 17 residues. The germline V gene has CDR1 MNHEY and CDR2 SVGAGI. The CDR3 nucleotides are TGTGCCAGCAGTAACCGTAAAGCGGGAGCGTCCTACAATGAGCAGTTCTTC. Residues: CASSNRKAGASYNEQFF.

This chain uses TRBV13 with TRBJ2-7, with TRBD1 identical over 7 bases. Germline CDR1 is PRHDT and CDR2 is FYEKMQ (reference sequence). The CDR3 has 11 amino acids. CDR3 coding DNA: TGTGCCAGCAGCGGTAGGACAGGTTTCGACGTC. It yields the protein CASSGRTGFDV.

This clonotype was observed many times. The chain is built from TRBV4-1 and TRBJ2-7; D perhaps matches TRBD2 (5 bases). V was cut by 4 bases and J by 0 bases, with 7 bases left in between. Germline V lookup: CDR1 MGHRA, CDR2 YSYEKL. The CDR3 runs 13 residues. CDR3 coding DNA: TGCGCCAGCAGCCTCCGGGACTCCTACGAGCAGTACTTC. Its translation is CASSLRDSYEQYF.

This clonotype came up a few times. The rearrangement uses TRBV5-1 and TRBJ1-1, with 7 nucleotides matching TRBD1. The CDR3 is 15 amino acids. Germline CDR1 is SGHRS and CDR2 is YFSETQ. The junction had 3 bases not matched to a gene; V was cut back by 0 bases and J by 1 base. CDR3 in amino acids: CASSLEGQRNTEAFF. CDR3 DNA: TGCGCCAGCAGCTTGGAGGGACAGAGGAACACTGAAGCTTTCTTT.

This clonotype was observed a few times. This chain connects TRBV29-1 to TRBJ2-1, with unresolved D. CDR3 length equals 13 residues. Trimming cost V 3 bases and J 4 bases, with 10 bases left between them. Germline values: CDR1 SQVTM, CDR2 ANQGSEA. The CDR3, as DNA: TGCAGCGTTGAGGAGACTGGGTACAATGAGCAGTTCTTC. It specifies CSVEETGYNEQFF.

The chain has TRBV20-1 and TRBJ2-1; D unclear. Trimming removed 0 bases at V and 6 bases at J, with 12 bases between. The CDR3 length is 14 residues. Germline V CDR1 and CDR2: DFQATT, SNEGSKA (reference sequence). This CDR3 reads CSARDPRTFNEQFF. CDR3 nucleotides: TGCAGTGCTAGAGACCCCCGGACCTTCAATGAGCAGTTCTTC.

The chain uses TRBV28 and TRBJ2-1, with 8 bases matching TRBD2. CDR1 is MDHEN and CDR2 is SYDVKM in the germline V gene. The CDR3 spans 15 residues. V was pared by 4 bases and J by 8 bases, with 10 bases of the junction left unmatched. CDR3 residues: CASSSLGGAWDEQFF. The CDR3 DNA follows: TGTGCCAGCAGTTCCCTCGGGGGGGCCTGGGATGAGCAGTTCTTC.

The chain links TRBV6-1 to TRBJ2-4; 7 positions agree with TRBD2. Germline values: CDR1 MNHNS, CDR2 SASEGT. J gave up 4 bases and V 2 bases, and 8 bases lay outside the gene matches. The CDR3 has 16 amino acids. The CDR3 DNA reads as TGTGCCAGCAGTGAAATGGAGGGGACTACGAAAAACATTCAGTACTTC. It is translated as CASSEMEGTTKNIQYF.

This clonotype was counted ten times or more. In DNA, the CDR3 is TGTGCCAGCAGCACTAGCGGGAGGTTGTCCTACAATGAGCAGTTCTTC. Its translation: CASSTSGRLSYNEQFF. V gene TRBV7-9 combines with J gene TRBJ2-1; 12 bases agree with TRBD2. The germline CDR1 and CDR2 sequences are SEHNR and FQNEAQ (reference sequence). The CDR3 length is 16 residues. V was pared by 5 bases and J by 1 base, with 3 bases of the junction left unmatched.

The CDR3 sequence: CASSRIDSYYGYTF. As DNA, the CDR3 is TGTGCCAGCAGCCGGATTGACAGCTACTATGGCTACACCTTC. V and J are TRBV12-3 or TRBV12-4 and TRBJ1-2; D is perhaps TRBD1 (5 bases). This CDR3 region has 14 residues. Trimming took 6 bases from V and 3 from J, leaving 14 bases between them.

V gene TRBV6-1 combines with J gene TRBJ2-1; 9 nucleotides match TRBD1. The CDR3 contains 14 residues. Germline V gene data show CDR1 as MNHNS and CDR2 as SASEGT. The V gene end was trimmed by 6 bases and the J gene end by 7 bases; junction bases not matched to a gene: 7. The DNA of the CDR3 is TGTGCCAGCAGAATGGGACAGGGATGGAATGAGCAGTTCTTC. Its translation: CASRMGQGWNEQFF.

The CDR3 sequence is CASSLGQSFVAFF. DNA of the CDR3: TGTGCCAGCAGTTTGGGACAGAGTTTTGTAGCTTTCTTT. The chain carries TRBV12-3 or TRBV12-4 and TRBJ1-1, with 7 bases lining up with TRBD1. This CDR3 region has 13 residues. Unmatched junction bases numbered 8, after V lost 3 bases and J lost 10 bases.

The chain has TRBV25-1 and TRBJ1-2; no firm D call. From germline, CDR1 is MGHDK and CDR2 SYGVNS. CDR3 length: 13 amino acids. The V and J ends lost 1 base and 6 bases respectively, with 9 bases between them. The CDR3 DNA reads as TGTGCCAGCAGTGAATTCGTCACGGATGGCTACACCTTC. Amino acid sequence: CASSEFVTDGYTF.

The chain employs TRBV10-3 and TRBJ2-7, with 7 bases matching TRBD1. Germline CDR1 reads ENHRY; CDR2 reads SYGVKD. The CDR3 extends over 16 amino acids. With V trimmed by 0 bases and J by 2 bases, 7 bases remained unmatched. The CDR3 DNA reads TGTGCCATCAGTGAGTCGGGACAGTGGTTCCCCTACGAGCAGTACTTC. Translating gives CAISESGQWFPYEQYF.

The V call is TRBV7-2, the J call TRBJ1-5, with a tentative D call TRBD1 (5 bases). The CDR3 runs 15 residues. The V and J ends lost 4 bases and 6 bases respectively, with 16 bases between them. Germline loops: CDR1 SGHTA, CDR2 FQGNSA. DNA of the CDR3: TGTGCCAGCAGCTCACAAACAGGCGTGGGTCAGCCCCAGCATTTT. It codes for CASSSQTGVGQPQHF.

This clonotype occurred a few times. This sequence joins TRBV20-1 and TRBJ2-1; 15 nucleotides line up with TRBD2. The junction had 14 bases not matched to a gene; V was cut back by 6 bases and J by 2 bases. The germline V gene encodes CDR1 DFQATT and CDR2 SNEGSKA (reference sequence). CDR3 length: 19 amino acids. The CDR3 sequence: CSASPGLAGGRPPYNEQFF. The CDR3 DNA follows: TGCAGTGCCTCCCCGGGACTAGCGGGAGGCCGTCCCCCCTACAATGAGCAGTTCTTC.

The chain is built from TRBV6-1 and TRBJ1-6; tentative D call: TRBD1 (6 bases). Trimming removed 6 bases from V and 1 base from J, with 10 bases in between. Germline CDR1 and CDR2: MNHNS and SASEGT. The CDR3 covers 15 residues. For the CDR3, the DNA is TGTGCCAGCAGCACCGGACAGTCCTATAATTCACCCCTCCACTTT. It is translated as CASSTGQSYNSPLHF.

This clonotype turned up a few times. This rearrangement joins TRBV12-3 or TRBV12-4 to TRBJ1-5; 8 bases are a match to TRBD1. The CDR3 consists of 14 residues. Germline trimming cut 4 bases from V and 7 bases from J; bases unmatched to any gene: 6. The DNA for the CDR3 is TGTGCCAGCAGTTCTACAGGGGGACGGCAGCCCCAGCATTTT. This encodes CASSSTGGRQPQHF.

This clonotype was detected only a few times. V and J are TRBV14 and TRBJ2-2; maybe TRBD2 (6 bases). The CDR3 sequence is 17 residues long. The ends were cut back, 0 bases at V and 7 bases at J, with 18 bases in the middle. Germline loops: CDR1 SGHDN, CDR2 FVKESK. CDR3 in DNA: TGTGCCAGCAGCCAAGATAAGTCCCTGCGGGGTGACGGGGAGCTGTTTTTT. Encoded protein: CASSQDKSLRGDGELFF.

This clonotype occurred many times. The gene calls are TRBV29-1 and TRBJ2-1, with unresolved D. Trimming removed 5 bases at V and 0 bases at J, with 8 bases between. CDR3 length: 13 amino acids. The germline gives CDR1 SQVTM, CDR2 ANQGSEA. Here the CDR3 reads CSVLFYSYNEQFF. The CDR3 DNA sequence: TGCAGCGTTTTATTTTACTCCTACAATGAGCAGTTCTTC.

The chain combines TRBV27 with TRBJ1-5, with 7 bases matching TRBD1. Germline CDR1 is MNHEY and CDR2 is SMNVEV (reference sequence). V was clipped by 5 bases and J by 7 bases; unmatched bases: 8. This CDR3 is 14 amino acids long. CDR3 sequence: CASSPTGSYQPQHF. The DNA of the CDR3 is TGTGCCAGCAGTCCGACAGGGTCTTACCAGCCCCAGCATTTT.

V gene TRBV5-1 combines with J gene TRBJ2-1; 10 nucleotides align to TRBD2. Germline lookup yields CDR1 SGHRS and CDR2 YFSETQ. J lost 1 base, V lost 3 bases, and 4 bases had no gene match. The CDR3 length is 16 residues. CDR3 in amino acids: CASSSIAGGSYNEQFF. Written as DNA, the CDR3 is TGCGCCAGCAGCTCTATAGCGGGGGGATCCTACAATGAGCAGTTCTTC.

In this sample, this clonotype turned up a few times. The chain uses TRBV7-8 and TRBJ2-7, with no clear D. Trimming left V 8 bases short and J 4 bases short, with 18 bases between. The CDR3 covers 14 residues. CDR1 is SGHVS, CDR2 FQNEAQ, per germline. CDR3 DNA sequence: TGTGCCAGCTCCGCCGGACGGCAGACTTACGAGCAGTACGTC. Encoded protein: CASSAGRQTYEQYV.

This clonotype was picked up a small number of times. CDR3 DNA: TGTGCCAGCAGTTCCCCGACAGGGGACACTAGATATGCCAAAAACATTCAGTACTTC. Translating it yields CASSSPTGDTRYAKNIQYF. This chain uses TRBV12-3 or TRBV12-4 with TRBJ2-4; 8 bases align to TRBD1. The CDR3 loop spans 19 amino acids. V was pared by 4 bases and J by 1 base, with 15 bases of the junction left unmatched.

The chain is built from TRBV12-3 or TRBV12-4 and TRBJ2-1; 10 nucleotides line up with TRBD1. After removal of 5 bases from V and 7 bases from J, the junction contained 2 bases not matched to a gene. CDR3 size: 13 residues. For the CDR3, the DNA is TGTGCCAGCAGTCGGACAGGGGGTAATGAGCAGTTCTTC. Protein product: CASSRTGGNEQFF.

The V and J genes are TRBV25-1 and TRBJ2-5; 9 positions agree with TRBD2. J lost 1 base, V lost 5 bases, and 5 bases had no gene match. CDR3 size: 15 residues. CDR1 is MGHDK, CDR2 SYGVNS, per germline. In DNA, the CDR3 is TGTGCCAGCAGTCTCCGGCGGGAGGGCCAAGAGACCCAGTACTTC. As protein: CASSLRREGQETQYF.

In its sample, this clonotype was seen a few times. This chain uses TRBV20-1 with TRBJ1-6, with TRBD1 matching 9 bases. The germline V gene encodes CDR1 DFQATT and CDR2 SNEGSKA (reference sequence). CDR3 length: 14 amino acids. V lost 6 bases, J lost 7 bases, and 7 bases stayed unmatched. The CDR3 bases are TGCAGTGCCCACCGACAGGGGGGGAATTCACCCCTCCACTTT. Translation: CSAHRQGGNSPLHF.

This clonotype was detected a few times. This chain joins TRBV29-1 and TRBJ2-7; 7 positions agree with TRBD1. Germline V gene lookup returns CDR1 SQVTM and CDR2 ANQGSEA. The CDR3 is 13 amino acids. J was trimmed by 3 bases and V by 2 bases; bases with no gene match: 4. The CDR3 DNA reads as TGCAGCGTTGAAAGCCGGGACAGCTACGAGCAGTACGTC. Protein product: CSVESRDSYEQYV.

The sample holds a few counts of this clonotype. This sequence joins TRBV4-1 and TRBJ2-2; D assignment may be TRBD1 or TRBD2 (5 bases each). V was trimmed by 5 bases and J by 2 bases, leaving 12 bases between them. The CDR3 is 15 amino acids. CDR1 and CDR2 from the germline V gene are MGHRA and YSYEKL. The CDR3 sequence is CASSKGRTNTGELFF. The DNA of the CDR3 is TGCGCCAGCAGCAAGGGACGAACAAACACCGGGGAGCTGTTTTTT.